The T cell receptor (beta chain) under discussion was sequenced for a study of HIV-infected patients and healthy controls (dated by TCRdb to the mid-2010s). Turning to the overall study: Whether deep TCR repertoire sequencing of small blood samples from HIV patients could capture immune perturbation and reconstitution was tested in the study. The research as a whole found: Roughly threefold more distinct CDR3s and higher Shannon diversity were observed in healthy control repertoires than in untreated HIV+ repertoires. The study did not determine donor HLA types. The dynamics of distinct T-cell subpopulations could not be separated, and sequencing depth was restricted, because whole blood was used. By Jaccard index and by the count of highly shared sequences, healthy controls shared more CDR3s between individuals than HIV+ patients did. Significantly different mean usage between HIV-infected patients and controls was observed for eight alpha and eight beta V genes. HIV-associated CDR3s exhibited a significant reduction in frequency during therapy, whereas CMV-associated CDR3s exhibited no significant change, although the majority increased in frequency. Rare events from HIV-infected data received too much weight under size-matching, and comparisons were complicated by unequal numbers of distinct sequences between patients and controls. Only sixteen HIV-infected individuals were processed, which the authors considered a major limit on how widely the findings apply. HIV-infected repertoires showed significantly elevated mean Gini indices relative to controls, which possibly reflects oligoclonality. The pairing of alpha and beta chains was not determined in the samples. The study cohorts differed slightly in age and sex profile, but those differences did not account for the observed differences in diversity. MAIT cell alpha-chain CDR3s were found at high frequency in healthy controls but were severely depleted in HIV+ repertoires. In size-matched repertoire data, the apparent post-therapy recovery of the Gini index in HIV-infected patients was not replicated.

From the cysteine through the phenylalanine, the CDR3 covers 17 amino acids. Of all the DNA, just the CDR3 is kept, 51 bases in frame from base 1. Sequences KGHSH (CDR1) and LQKENI (CDR2) are obtained from the germline V gene. V and J are truncated by 6 bases and 5 bases respectively, leaving an intervening sequence of 25 bases. Reverse transcription of about 510 ng RNA was performed with SuperScript III using primers directed against the alpha and beta constant regions. Separate alpha and beta chain libraries were made by chain-specific third strand synthesis with multiplexing indices. The protocol used a single primer pair to amplify all rearrangements within a chain, which avoided primer bias, and attached molecular barcodes to each cDNA molecule. T4 RNA Ligase 1 joined purified cDNA to a 5' RACE adapter that carried a random hexamer and the SP2 sequencing primer site. Second strand synthesis was primed from the SP2 site with Phusion polymerase, using slow temperature ramps to favor optimal annealing. Each molecule's 12-nucleotide barcode consisted of two random hexamer sequences, both added before amplification and joined together. A brief initial PCR introduced P5 and P7 adapter elements together with a second index, and an approximately 23-cycle amplification PCR using P5s and P7 primers was subsequently performed. The libraries went through roughly 28 PCR cycles in total, were quantified on a Qubit, were sized on a Bioanalyzer, and were diluted to around 4 nM. Sequencing of the normalized libraries was performed on an Illumina MiSeq with 2 x 250 paired-end kits. Into approximately 10 ul Tris-Cl, the reverse transcription reactions were eluted following cleanup on MinElute columns. Adapter ligations were incubated for approximately 25 hours at 16 degrees C and subsequently purified with AMPure XP beads at a 1:1 ratio. In the paper's pipeline: Demultiplexed FASTQ files were processed with a modified Decombinator by which V, J, insert and barcode information was output. Sequences that shared a barcode but differed from the dominant sequence were discarded as errors, and original cDNA molecules were estimated by counting barcodes clustered at Levenshtein distance 3. The R packages ineq, vegan, igraph and RCytoscape were used for downstream analyses, together with IMGT nomenclature and CDR3 definitions. V gene usage was calculated across distinct sequences, with every TCR tallied a single time to avoid skew from clonal expansion. Whenever two unique CDR3 amino acid sequences within a donor differed by a single Levenshtein edit, similarity networks linked them. In the repertoires, a search was made for a compiled set of published HIV-specific CDR3s (92 alpha, several hundred beta) and CMV-specific CDR3s (around 13 alpha, 250 or so beta). Lower sequence numbers were not the cause of the decreased diversity in patients, as random subsampling to size-matched repertoires showed. In TCRdb, the public reads were trimmed at Q25 with fastp and aligned with MiXCR, with productive beta chains retained. Duplicate CDR3 protein sequences are folded into a single record with the most common DNA and genes. The V and J calls reflect TCRdb's pipeline rather than the authors' work. This sample lists more than 15,000 distinct CDR3 sequences; 10% to 15% were detected once. Over 8.5% of the sample goes to the ten largest clones.

This clonotype occurred a few times. Its binding antigen is unknown. Base quality data are lacking; no much larger clone is found one base away. Whole blood was used without fractionating the cells, so the repertoire represented all peripheral T cells without sorting. As controls, ten to eleven uninfected healthy donors were sampled, and four of those donors gave samples twice, roughly 3 months apart. For RNA extraction, approximately 2.5 ml of peripheral blood was collected into Tempus tubes. Residual genomic DNA was removed with the TURBO-DNase kit and globin mRNA was depleted with GLOBINclear. Recombination joined TRBV18 with TRBJ2-5; the D element might be TRBD1 or TRBD2, as each aligns at 5 bases. Sequencing was carried out using blood. The receptor's source is an adult in good health. The CDR3: CASSPTARRSGGETQYF. The base sequence is TGTGCCAGCTCGCCGACCGCGCGGCGCTCTGGGGGTGAGACCCAGTACTTC.